This paragraph covers one TCR beta chain sequence. It has no known antigen specificity. Base qualities were left out, and no much larger clone turns up one base away. The source of the sample is a study of shared clonotypes between healthy human individuals (TCRdb year 2020). With respect to the entire study: The cohort comprised a couple of women and three men aged 18 to 49 years. Per donor, three plates each were used for CD4 naive and CD4 memory, two for CD8 naive, and one for CD8 memory. The study deeply sequenced blood TCR repertoires of about 5 healthy adults to estimate repertoire size and the extent of clonotype sharing between individuals. Different laboratories and diverse techniques were used to prepare libraries and sequence TCR repertoires, to increase sequencing depth and limit assay-specific biases. Leukapheresis yielded between about 0.94 and 8.9 billion PBMCs per donor.

Study-level results and caveats: Higher generation probabilities were observed for clonotypes shared by all four sorted-subset donors than for non-shared clonotypes. Naive subsets generally had larger estimated clonotype richness than memory subsets. Incomplete sequencing was indicated by rarefaction of sorted-subset datasets, despite the large sequencing depth. Based on pairwise subsampling, the degree of clonotype sharing among donors was expected to be affected by sequencing depth. Sampling was restricted to blood, and TCR repertoires in tissues likely differ from the TCR repertoires found in blood. The small number of donors limited the genetic and exposure-history diversity represented. When a handful of donors were compared, the shared fraction of clonotypes was 5% to 6.5% for naive CD4, approximately 3.5% for naive CD8, more than 2% for memory CD4, and roughly 0.43% for memory CD8.

Using the deep immunoSEQ assay, TCR CDR3 regions were amplified from genomic DNA by multiplex PCR. For each cell subset, the extracted genomic DNA was distributed evenly across all wells of several immunoSEQ 96-well plates, and each plate served as one replicate. For sorted subsets, around 200 ng genomic DNA, equal to tens of thousands of T cell genomes, was loaded into each replicate PCR. Purified libraries were quantified with a Qubit 3.0 fluorometer, sized on a Bioanalyzer 2100, and re-quantified with the KAPA Library Quantification kit. Every immunoSEQ 96-well plate was sequenced on a separate single-read 150-cycle Illumina NextSeq 550 flow cell. The paper's processing steps were these. Because the immunoSEQ output included only junctional sequences and no quality scores, the filtering could not be the same as the filtering used for full-length reads. Sequences were annotated with PyIR, a Python wrapper for IgBLAST v1.9, using IMGT germline references to assign V/J genes and CDR3. Any read was removed if the V/J assignment was weak (E-value above 1e-6), the CDR3 was missing, or the read contained stop codons, out-of-frame junctions, or ambiguous translated residues. V3J clonotypes were defined as sequences sharing an identical inferred V gene, J gene, and CDR3 amino acid sequence. Percentage overlap between repertoires was calculated by dividing the number of shared unique clonotypes by the size of the smaller repertoire. Three approaches were used to assess repertoire richness: RTK rarefaction, the Chao1 estimator, and Recon v2.1 estimates of unobserved clonotypes. Generation probabilities for all TCRbeta clonotypes obtained by the gDNA method from a handful of donors were computed using OLGA. TCRdb stores this immuneACCESS table with in-frame sequences only. Part of the clones is absent; in the studies checked, under half of the shortfall reflects unresolved V genes, and no reason is known for the rest. V, J and clone size are taken as reported in that table, and D and trimming were inferred from the DNA itself. The sample table records roughly 2 million clones; nearly 97% of these occur just once. The ten largest make up more than 0.1% of the sample.

The germline V gene provides CDR1 MGHRA and CDR2 YSYEKL. A distance of 10 bases separates the germline ends of V and J, which lose 2 bases and 2 bases respectively. Including cysteine and phenylalanine, the CDR3 has 15 amino acids. Only CDR3 DNA remains: 45 bases, in frame from the first base. Donors were healthy HIV-negative adults with no recently reported acute infections or vaccinations. Every donor was a Caucasian adult residing in Nashville, Tennessee, USA. CD4+ T cells were enriched by magnetic negative selection, after which naive cells were positively selected on CD45RA and the negative fraction was taken as the memory subset. Blood was collected by leukapheresis, and PBMCs were isolated by Ficoll-Histopaque density gradient centrifugation and then cryopreserved in liquid nitrogen vapor phase. Analytical flow cytometry was used to check the purity and quantity of each magnetically sorted T cell population. Each sorted fraction had its genomic DNA isolated and then quantified by UV absorbance on a Nanodrop 2000c.

Sequenced sample: naive CD4+ T cells sorted from blood. The sample's cell subset or site label, in plain terms: CD45RA+ positively selected. The chain is encoded by TRBV4-1 joined to TRBJ2-1; the D gene cannot be named for sure. The clonotype was recovered from a young man in good health. Here the CDR3 is given as CASSQTRTAYNEQFF. The DNA sequence reads TGCGCCAGCAGCCAAACGCGGACGGCCTACAATGAGCAGTTCTTC.